Below, one T cell receptor (beta chain) is given with its context. This record belongs to a study of early T cells in non-severe SARS-CoV-2 infection. CDR3 size: 15 residues. CDR1 and CDR2 from the germline V gene are SGHNT and YYREEE (reference sequence). After removal of 4 bases from V and 14 bases from J, the junction contained 12 bases not matched to a gene. Individual cDNA molecules received unique molecular identifiers. MiXCR was run by TCRdb on the 5' RACE reads, yielding one entry per CDR3 protein. The sample holds about 77,000 distinct CDR3 sequences; approximately 15% are singletons and the top ten take approximately 2.9%.

Material: whole blood. The gene calls are TRBV5-4 and TRBJ2-1; 13 bases map to TRBD2. The origin of this receptor is an adult who was a healthcare worker with PCR-confirmed SARS-CoV-2 infection or an uninfected control (not recorded which). Here the CDR3 reads CASSPRTSGGAGEFF. In nucleotides, the CDR3 is TGTGCCAGCAGCCCTAGGACTAGCGGGGGAGCCGGGGAGTTCTTC.